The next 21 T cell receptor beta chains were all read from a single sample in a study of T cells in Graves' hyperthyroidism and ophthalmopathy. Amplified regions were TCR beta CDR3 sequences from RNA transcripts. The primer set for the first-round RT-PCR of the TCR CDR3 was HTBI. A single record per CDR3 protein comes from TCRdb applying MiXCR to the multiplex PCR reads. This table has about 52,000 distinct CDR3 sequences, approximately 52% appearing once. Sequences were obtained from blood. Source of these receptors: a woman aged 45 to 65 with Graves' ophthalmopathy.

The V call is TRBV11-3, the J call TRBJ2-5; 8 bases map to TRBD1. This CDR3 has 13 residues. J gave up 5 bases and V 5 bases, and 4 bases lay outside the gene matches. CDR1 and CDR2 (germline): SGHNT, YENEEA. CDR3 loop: CASSPRTGETQYF. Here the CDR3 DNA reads TGTGCCAGCAGCCCCCGGACAGGGGAGACCCAGTACTTC.

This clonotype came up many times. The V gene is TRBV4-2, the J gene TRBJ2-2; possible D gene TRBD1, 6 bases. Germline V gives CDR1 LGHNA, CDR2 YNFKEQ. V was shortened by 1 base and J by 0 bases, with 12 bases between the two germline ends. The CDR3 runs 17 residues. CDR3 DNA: TGTGCCAGCAGCCAAGTTGTCGGGACAACGAACACCGGGGAGCTGTTTTTT. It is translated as CASSQVVGTTNTGELFF.

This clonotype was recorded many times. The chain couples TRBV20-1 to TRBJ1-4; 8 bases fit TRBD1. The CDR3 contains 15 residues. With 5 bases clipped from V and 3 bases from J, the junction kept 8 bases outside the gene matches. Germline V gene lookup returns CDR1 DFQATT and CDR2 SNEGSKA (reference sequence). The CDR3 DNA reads TGCAGTGCTGCACAGGGGGGTGGGTCTAATGAAAAACTGTTTTTT. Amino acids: CSAAQGGGSNEKLFF.

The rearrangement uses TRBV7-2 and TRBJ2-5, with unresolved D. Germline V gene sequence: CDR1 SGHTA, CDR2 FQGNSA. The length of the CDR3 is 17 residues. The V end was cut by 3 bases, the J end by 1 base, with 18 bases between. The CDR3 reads CASSFYGLHIVQETQYF. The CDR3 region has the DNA TGTGCCAGCAGCTTTTACGGGTTACATATTGTCCAAGAGACCCAGTACTTC.

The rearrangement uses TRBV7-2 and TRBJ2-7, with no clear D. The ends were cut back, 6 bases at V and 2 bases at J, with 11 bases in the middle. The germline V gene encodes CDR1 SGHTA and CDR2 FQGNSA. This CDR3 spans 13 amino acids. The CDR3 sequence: CASSPELTYEQYF. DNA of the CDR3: TGTGCCAGCAGTCCGGAACTCACCTACGAGCAGTACTTC.

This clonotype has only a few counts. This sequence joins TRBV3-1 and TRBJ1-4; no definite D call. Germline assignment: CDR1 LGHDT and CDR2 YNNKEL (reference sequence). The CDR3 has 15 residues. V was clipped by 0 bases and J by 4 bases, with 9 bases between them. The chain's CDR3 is CASSQDWGGNEKLFF. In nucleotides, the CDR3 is TGTGCCAGCAGCCAAGACTGGGGAGGTAATGAAAAACTGTTTTTT.

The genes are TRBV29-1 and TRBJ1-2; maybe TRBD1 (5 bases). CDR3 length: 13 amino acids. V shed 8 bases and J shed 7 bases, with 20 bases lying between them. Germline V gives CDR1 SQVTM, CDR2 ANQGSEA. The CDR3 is CSYTDSPRGGYTF. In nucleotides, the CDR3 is TGCAGCTATACTGACAGTCCGAGGGGTGGCTACACCTTC.

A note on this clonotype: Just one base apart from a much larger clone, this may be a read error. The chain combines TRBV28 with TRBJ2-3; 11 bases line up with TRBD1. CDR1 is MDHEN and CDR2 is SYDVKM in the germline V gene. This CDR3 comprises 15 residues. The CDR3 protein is CASSVSGTGGDAQYF. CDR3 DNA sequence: TGTGCCAGCAGTGTATCAGGGACAGGGGGAGATGCGCAGTATTTT.

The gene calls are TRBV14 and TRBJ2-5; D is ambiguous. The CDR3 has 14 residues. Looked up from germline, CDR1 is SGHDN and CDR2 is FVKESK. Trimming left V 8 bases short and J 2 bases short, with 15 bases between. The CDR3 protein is CASSPDVQQETQYF. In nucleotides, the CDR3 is TGTGCCAGCTCACCAGACGTCCAGCAAGAGACCCAGTACTTC. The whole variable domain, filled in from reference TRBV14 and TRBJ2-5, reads EAGVTQFPSHSVIEKGQTVTLRCDPISGHDNLYWYRRVMGKEIKFLLHFVKESKQDESGMPNNRFLAERTGGTYSTLKVQPAELEDSGVYFCASSPDVQQETQYFGPGTRLLVL.

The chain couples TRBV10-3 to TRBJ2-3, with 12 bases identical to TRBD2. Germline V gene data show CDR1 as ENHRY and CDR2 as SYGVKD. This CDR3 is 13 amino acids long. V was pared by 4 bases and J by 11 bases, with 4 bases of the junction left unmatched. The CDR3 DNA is TGTGCCATCAGTGGGACTAGCGGGAATGAGCAGTATTTT. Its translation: CAISGTSGNEQYF.

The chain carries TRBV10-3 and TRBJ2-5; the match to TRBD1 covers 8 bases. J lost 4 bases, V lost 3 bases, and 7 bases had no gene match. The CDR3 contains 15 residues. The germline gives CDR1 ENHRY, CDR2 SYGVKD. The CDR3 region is CAISETGQARETQYF. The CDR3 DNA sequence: TGTGCCATCAGTGAAACGGGACAGGCGAGAGAGACCCAGTACTTC.

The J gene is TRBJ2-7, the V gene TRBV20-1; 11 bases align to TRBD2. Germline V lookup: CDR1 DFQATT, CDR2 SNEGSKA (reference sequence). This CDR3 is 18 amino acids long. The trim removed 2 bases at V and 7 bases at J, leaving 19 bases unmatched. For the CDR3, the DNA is TGCAGTGCTAGAACGCAATATGGCTACACTAGCGGGAGTGAAGAGCAGTACTTC. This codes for CSARTQYGYTSGSEEQYF.

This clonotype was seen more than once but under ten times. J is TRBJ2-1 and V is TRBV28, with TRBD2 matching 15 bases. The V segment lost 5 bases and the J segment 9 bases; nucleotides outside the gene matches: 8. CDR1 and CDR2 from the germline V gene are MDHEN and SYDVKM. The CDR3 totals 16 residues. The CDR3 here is CASSKLGLAGGGEQFF. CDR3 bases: TGTGCCAGCAGTAAATTGGGACTAGCGGGGGGCGGTGAGCAGTTCTTC.

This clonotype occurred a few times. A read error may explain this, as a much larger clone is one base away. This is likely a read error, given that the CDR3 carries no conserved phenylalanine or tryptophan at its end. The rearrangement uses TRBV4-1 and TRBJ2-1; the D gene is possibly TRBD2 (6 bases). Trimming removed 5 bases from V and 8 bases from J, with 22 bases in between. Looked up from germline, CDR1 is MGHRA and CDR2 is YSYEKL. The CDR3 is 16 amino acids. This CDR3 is CASSWSDYQLSDEQFL. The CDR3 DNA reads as TGCGCCAGCAGCTGGTCGGACTACCAACTTAGCGATGAGCAGTTCCTC.

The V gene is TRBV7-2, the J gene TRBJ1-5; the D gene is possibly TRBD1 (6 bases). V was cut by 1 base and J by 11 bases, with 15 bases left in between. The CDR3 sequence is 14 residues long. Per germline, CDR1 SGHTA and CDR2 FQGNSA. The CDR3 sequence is CASSLEGGSRTQHF. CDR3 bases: TGTGCCAGCAGCTTAGAGGGGGGTTCCCGGACCCAGCATTTT. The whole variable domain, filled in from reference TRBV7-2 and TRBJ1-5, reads GAGVSQSPSNKVTEKGKDVELRCDPISGHTALYWYRQSLGQGLEFLIYFQGNSAPDKSGLPSDRFSAERTGGSVSTLTIQRTQQEDSAVYLCASSLEGGSRTQHFGDGTRLSIL.

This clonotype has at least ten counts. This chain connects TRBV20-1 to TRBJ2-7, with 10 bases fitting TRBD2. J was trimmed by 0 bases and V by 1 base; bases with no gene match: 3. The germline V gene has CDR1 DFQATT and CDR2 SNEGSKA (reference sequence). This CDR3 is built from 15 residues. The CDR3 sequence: CSARGRTSGSYEQYF. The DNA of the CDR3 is TGCAGTGCTAGAGGTAGGACTAGCGGCTCCTACGAGCAGTACTTC.

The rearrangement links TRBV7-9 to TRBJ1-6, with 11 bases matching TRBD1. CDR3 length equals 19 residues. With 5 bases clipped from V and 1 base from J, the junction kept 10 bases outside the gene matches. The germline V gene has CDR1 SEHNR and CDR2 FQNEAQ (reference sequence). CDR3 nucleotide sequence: TGTGCCAGCAGCAGTTACTCAGGACAGGGGGCATCCTATAATTCACCCCTCCACTTT. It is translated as CASSSYSGQGASYNSPLHF.

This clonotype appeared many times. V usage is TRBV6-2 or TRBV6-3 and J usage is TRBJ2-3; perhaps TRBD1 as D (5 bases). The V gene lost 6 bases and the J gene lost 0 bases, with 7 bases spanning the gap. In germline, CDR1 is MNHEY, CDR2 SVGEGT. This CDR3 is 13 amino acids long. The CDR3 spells CASRQVSTDTQYF. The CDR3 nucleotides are TGTGCCAGCAGACAGGTCAGCACAGATACGCAGTATTTT.

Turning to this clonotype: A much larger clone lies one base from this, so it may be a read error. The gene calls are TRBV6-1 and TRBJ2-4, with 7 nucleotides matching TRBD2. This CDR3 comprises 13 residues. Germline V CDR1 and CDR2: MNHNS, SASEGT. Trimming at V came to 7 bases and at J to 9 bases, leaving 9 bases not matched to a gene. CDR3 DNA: TGTGCCAGCATCTCGGGGGGTAAAGGCATTCAGTACTTC. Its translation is CASISGGKGIQYF.

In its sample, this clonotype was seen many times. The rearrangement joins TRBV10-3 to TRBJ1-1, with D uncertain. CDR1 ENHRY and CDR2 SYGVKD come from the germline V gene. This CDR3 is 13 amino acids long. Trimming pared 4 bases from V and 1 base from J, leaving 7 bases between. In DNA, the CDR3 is TGTGCCATCAGTGCGCAACCGAACACTGAAGCTTTCTTT. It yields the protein CAISAQPNTEAFF.

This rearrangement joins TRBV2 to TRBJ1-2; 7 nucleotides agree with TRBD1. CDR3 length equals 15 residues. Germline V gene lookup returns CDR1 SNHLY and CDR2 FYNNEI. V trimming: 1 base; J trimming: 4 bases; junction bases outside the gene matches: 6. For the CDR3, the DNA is TGTGCCAGCAGTGAAGGGGGGAAGGGGGCCTATGGCTACACCTTC. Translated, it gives CASSEGGKGAYGYTF.